The T cell receptor beta chain described here comes from a study of T-cell memory formation after mild COVID-19. Study in general: TCR clusters largely stayed donor specific.

Study results and limitations: Several responding clones turned up in pre-infection memory, indicating that cross-reactive memory may have taken part. Whereas later expanders leaned CD4+, clones contracting day 15 to 85 showed a balanced CD4/CD8 makeup.

The germline V gene encodes CDR1 SGHKS and CDR2 YYEKEE (reference sequence). Trimming removed 4 bases from V and 3 bases from J, with 11 bases in between. The CDR3 is 14 residues long. As regards this clonotype: The antigen is undetermined.

UMIs and sample barcodes were carried by the TCR alpha and TCR beta cDNA libraries that 5'RACE produced using constant-segment primers. Using its own MiXCR run on the 5' RACE reads, TCRdb lists one record per CDR3 protein. The data hold about 49,000 distinct CDR3 sequences, with roughly 27% observed a single time. Material: PBMCs or a T cell subset sorted from them (not recorded which). The chain uses TRBV5-5 and TRBJ1-5; no definite D call. This receptor was obtained from a man younger than 30 who had mild COVID-19 (a few samples of this study predate the infection). Cell type and time point are not known. CDR3 sequence reads: CASSQDSFNQPQHF. CDR3 in DNA: TGTGCCAGCAGCCAAGATAGCTTCAATCAGCCCCAGCATTTT.